Here is one T cell receptor (beta chain) with its context. This CDR3 has 12 residues. Germline V CDR1 and CDR2: LGHNA, YNFKEQ. V dropped 4 bases and J dropped 2 bases, with 4 bases sitting between them. This sample is part of a study of blood T cell repertoires in COVID-19. Study processing details: Reference gene primer amplification in the assay estimated nucleated cell counts. Sequencing was performed with immunoSEQ multiplex PCR; in TCRdb, only in-frame clones are kept and a portion is missing. V, J and clone size are taken as reported in that table, and D and trimming were inferred from the DNA itself. The repertoire holds 45,000 to 55,000 clones, with 70% to 90% as singletons.

This chain joins TRBV4-2 and TRBJ2-3; D ambiguous. Sequencing was carried out using peripheral blood. The receptor comes from a man in his 70s with active COVID-19. CDR3 amino acids: CASSPNTDTQYF. CDR3 nucleotide sequence: TGTGCCAGCAGCCCTAACACAGATACGCAGTATTTT.